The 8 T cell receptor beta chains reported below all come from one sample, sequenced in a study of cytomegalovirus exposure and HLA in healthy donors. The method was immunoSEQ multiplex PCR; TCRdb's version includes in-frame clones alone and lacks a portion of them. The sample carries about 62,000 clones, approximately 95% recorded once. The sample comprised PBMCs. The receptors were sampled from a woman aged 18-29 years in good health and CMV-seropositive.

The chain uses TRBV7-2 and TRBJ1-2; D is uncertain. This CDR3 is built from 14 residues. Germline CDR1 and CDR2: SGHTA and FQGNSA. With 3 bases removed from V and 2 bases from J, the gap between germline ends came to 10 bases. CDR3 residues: CASSFSVQNYGYTF. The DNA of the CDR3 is TGTGCCAGCAGCTTTAGTGTACAGAACTATGGCTACACCTTC.

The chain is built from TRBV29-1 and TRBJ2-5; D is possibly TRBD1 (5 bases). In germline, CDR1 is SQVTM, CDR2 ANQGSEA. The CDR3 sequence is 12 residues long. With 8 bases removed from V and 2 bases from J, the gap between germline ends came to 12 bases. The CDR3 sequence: CSLRQNQETQYF. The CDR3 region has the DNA TGCAGCCTAAGACAGAATCAAGAGACCCAGTACTTC.

CDR3 nucleotide sequence: TGTGCCAGCAGCACCCAGATTAGCAATCAGCCCCAGCATTTT. Translated, it gives CASSTQISNQPQHF. The chain joins TRBV2 to TRBJ1-5; D remains ambiguous. Trimming shortened V by 6 bases and J by 0 bases, and 9 bases separated the two germline ends. This CDR3 comprises 14 residues. Germline loops: CDR1 SNHLY, CDR2 FYNNEI.

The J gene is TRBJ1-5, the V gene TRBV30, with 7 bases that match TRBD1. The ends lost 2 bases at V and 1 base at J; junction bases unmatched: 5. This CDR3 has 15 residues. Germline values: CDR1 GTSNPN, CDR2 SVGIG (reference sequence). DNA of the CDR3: TGTGCCTGGAGTTCACAGGGGTCGAGCAATCAGCCCCAGCATTTT. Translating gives CAWSSQGSSNQPQHF.

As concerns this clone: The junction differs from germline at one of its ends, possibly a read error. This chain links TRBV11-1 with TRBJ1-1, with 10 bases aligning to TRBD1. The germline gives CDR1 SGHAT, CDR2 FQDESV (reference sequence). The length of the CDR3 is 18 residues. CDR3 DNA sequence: TGTGCCAGCAGCCTAGCTGGACAGGGGGTGCCACCGAACACTGAAGCTTTCTTT. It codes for CASSLAGQGVPPNTEAFF.

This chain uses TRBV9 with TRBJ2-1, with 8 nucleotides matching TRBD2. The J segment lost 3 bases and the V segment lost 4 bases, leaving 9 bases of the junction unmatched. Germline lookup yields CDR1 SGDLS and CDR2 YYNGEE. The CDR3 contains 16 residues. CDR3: CASSPLGSGGYNEQFF. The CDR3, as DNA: TGTGCCAGCAGCCCTCTCGGGAGCGGGGGCTACAATGAGCAGTTCTTC.

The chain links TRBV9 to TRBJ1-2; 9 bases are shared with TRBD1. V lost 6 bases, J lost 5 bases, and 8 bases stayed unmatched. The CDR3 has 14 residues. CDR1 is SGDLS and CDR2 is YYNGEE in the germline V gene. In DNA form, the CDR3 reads TGTGCCAGCACCCCGGGACAGGGATGGTATGGCTACACCTTC. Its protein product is CASTPGQGWYGYTF.

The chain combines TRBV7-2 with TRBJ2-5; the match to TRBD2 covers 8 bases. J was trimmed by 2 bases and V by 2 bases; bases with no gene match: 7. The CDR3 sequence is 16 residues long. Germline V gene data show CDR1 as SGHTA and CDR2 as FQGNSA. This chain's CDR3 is CASSLSAGGSQETQYF. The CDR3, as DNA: TGTGCCAGCAGCTTATCGGCGGGAGGATCGCAAGAGACCCAGTACTTC.